This T cell receptor (beta chain) comes out of a study of blood T cells in healthy people across ages. Primers used in a second PCR of roughly 6 to 12 cycles were a sample-barcoded 5' primer and a J-beta primer mix. MiXCR, applied by TCRdb to the 5' RACE reads, yields one record per CDR3 protein. The table includes approximately 400,000 distinct CDR3 sequences, more than 45% detected once. This CDR3 is built from 11 residues. V was cut by 3 bases and J by 3 bases, with 5 bases left in between. Germline values: CDR1 DFQATT, CDR2 SNEGSKA (reference sequence). This sequence joins TRBV20-1 and TRBJ1-2; D not resolved. The sample comprised blood. This TCR was recovered from a man aged 55 to 70 in good health. The CDR3 loop reads CSASRDYGYTF. CDR3 DNA: TGCAGTGCTAGTAGGGACTATGGCTACACCTTC.